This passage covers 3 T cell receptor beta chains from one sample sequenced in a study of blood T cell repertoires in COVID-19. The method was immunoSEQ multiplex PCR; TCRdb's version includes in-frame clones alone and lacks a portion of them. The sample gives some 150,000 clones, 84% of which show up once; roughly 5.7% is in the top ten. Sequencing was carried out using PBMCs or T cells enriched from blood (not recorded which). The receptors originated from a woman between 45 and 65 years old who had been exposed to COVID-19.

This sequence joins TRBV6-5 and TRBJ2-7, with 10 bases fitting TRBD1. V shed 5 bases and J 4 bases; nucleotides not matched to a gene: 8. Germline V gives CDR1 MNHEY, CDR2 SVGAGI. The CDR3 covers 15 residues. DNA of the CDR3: TGTGCCAGCAGTACTGGACAGGGGGGTATTTACGAGCAGTACTTC. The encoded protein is CASSTGQGGIYEQYF.

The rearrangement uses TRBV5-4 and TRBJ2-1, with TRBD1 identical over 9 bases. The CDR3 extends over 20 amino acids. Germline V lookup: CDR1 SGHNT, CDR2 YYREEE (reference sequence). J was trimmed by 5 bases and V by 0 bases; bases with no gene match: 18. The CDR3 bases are TGTGCCAGCAGCTTGGCGCCGCGGGACAGGGCCAAAAGGGGAGACAATGAGCAGTTCTTC. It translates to CASSLAPRDRAKRGDNEQFF.

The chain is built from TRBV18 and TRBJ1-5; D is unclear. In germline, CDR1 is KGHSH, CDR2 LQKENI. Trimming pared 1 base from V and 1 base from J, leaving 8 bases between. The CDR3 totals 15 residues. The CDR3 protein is CASSPLPVSNQPQHF. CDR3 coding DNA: TGTGCCAGCTCACCACTGCCAGTCAGCAATCAGCCCCAGCATTTT.